The 5 T cell receptor beta chains in this list originate from one sample, sequenced in a study of human T cells and chemical hapten exposure. TCRdb processed the RACE reads anew with MiXCR; each CDR3 protein has one entry. The sample shows under 450,000 distinct CDR3 sequences, 4.8% of them seen only once. Documented time point: patch test 1, 2 weeks after DPC sensitization. Described treatment: therapeutic diphenylcyclopropenone sensitization with weekly scalp DPC. The sequenced sample was whole blood, obtained in connection with sensitization to the hapten diphenylcyclopropenone (DPC). The receptors were gathered from a woman between 50 and 59 years old with alopecia areata. Some clones in this sample may be carry-over from other donors' samples.

Ten or more counts support this clonotype. The chain recombines TRBV29-1 with TRBJ2-3; D ambiguous. The V gene lost 2 bases and the J gene lost 8 bases, with 20 bases spanning the gap. Germline V gene lookup returns CDR1 SQVTM and CDR2 ANQGSEA. This CDR3 contains 15 residues. CDR3 loop: CSVERYSANSGTQYF. The CDR3 DNA follows: TGCAGCGTTGAAAGATACAGCGCGAATTCCGGTACGCAGTATTTT.

This clonotype was found many times. This rearrangement joins TRBV10-3 to TRBJ1-2, with TRBD1 identical over 7 bases. There are 16 residues in the CDR3. Germline CDR1 ENHRY, CDR2 SYGVKD. V trimming: 11 bases; J trimming: 3 bases; junction bases outside the gene matches: 18. The CDR3 loop reads CASDPDSGTAHYGYTF. CDR3 bases: TGTGCCTCCGACCCTGATTCCGGGACAGCTCACTATGGCTACACCTTC.

The chain recombines TRBV3-1 with TRBJ1-1; D may be TRBD1 (6 bases). The V end was cut by 5 bases, the J end by 0 bases, with 16 bases between. The CDR3 runs 16 residues. Per germline, CDR1 LGHDT and CDR2 YNNKEL (reference sequence). The CDR3 DNA is TGTGCCAGCAGCTATTACAGGGAAGGGATGAACACTGAAGCTTTCTTT. Protein: CASSYYREGMNTEAFF.

V gene TRBV4-2 combines with J gene TRBJ2-3, with D unclear. CDR1 and CDR2 from the germline V gene are LGHNA and YNFKEQ. V gave up 0 bases and J gave up 8 bases, with 12 bases separating them. CDR3 length: 14 amino acids. The CDR3 coding sequence is TGTGCCAGCAGCCAAGATCAAATGGCCCGTACGCAGTATTTT. This codes for CASSQDQMARTQYF.

This clonotype was picked up many times. V and J are TRBV7-2 and TRBJ2-2, with D tentatively TRBD1 (6 bases). Trimming took 5 bases from V and 6 from J, leaving 16 bases between them. Germline assignment: CDR1 SGHTA and CDR2 FQGNSA. The CDR3 totals 15 residues. This CDR3 reads CASSPQGRPPGELFF. The DNA of the CDR3 is TGTGCCAGCAGCCCTCAGGGGCGACCCCCCGGGGAGCTGTTTTTT.